This T cell receptor beta chain was captured in a study of cytomegalovirus exposure and HLA in healthy donors. Vbeta (60) and Jbeta (13) primers were used in the PCR. Sequenced by immunoSEQ multiplex PCR; TCRdb stores in-frame clones only, minus some. This table has 210,000 or so clones, approximately 83% appearing once. V lost 6 bases and J lost 7, with 12 bases in between. From germline, CDR1 is SGHVS and CDR2 FNYEAQ. This CDR3 has 12 amino acids. The sequence was obtained from a boy between 2 and 10 years old in good health and CMV-seronegative. Material for sequencing was PBMCs. The rearrangement links TRBV7-6 to TRBJ1-2; tentatively, D is TRBD1 (6 bases). CDR3 amino acids: CASRAGAGGYTF. Written as DNA, the CDR3 is TGTGCCAGCAGGGCAGGGGCGGGTGGCTACACCTTC.